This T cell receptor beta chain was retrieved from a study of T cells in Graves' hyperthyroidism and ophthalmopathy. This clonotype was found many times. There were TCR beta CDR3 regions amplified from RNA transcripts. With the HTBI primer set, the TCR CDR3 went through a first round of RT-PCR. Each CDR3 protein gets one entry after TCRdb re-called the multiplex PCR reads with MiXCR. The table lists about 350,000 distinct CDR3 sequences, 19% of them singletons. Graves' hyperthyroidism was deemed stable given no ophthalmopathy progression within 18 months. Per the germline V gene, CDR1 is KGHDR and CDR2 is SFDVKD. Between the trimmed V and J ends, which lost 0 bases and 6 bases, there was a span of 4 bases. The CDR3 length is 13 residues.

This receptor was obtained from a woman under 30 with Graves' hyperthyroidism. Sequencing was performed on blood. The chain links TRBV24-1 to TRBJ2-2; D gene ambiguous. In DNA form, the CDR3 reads TGTGCCACCAGTGATTTGGGGTCCGGGGAGCTGTTTTTT. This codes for CATSDLGSGELFF.